This T cell receptor (beta chain) was sequenced for a study of radiotherapy plus CTLA-4 blockade in lung cancer (dated by TCRdb to 2017 to 2018). Concerning the study at large: Among enrolled patients, approximately 17% had an objective response and about 30% reached disease control. Points the paper makes about the study in general: After treatment with radiotherapy and ipilimumab, TCR clones that originated in tumors expanded in peripheral blood. Early dynamic changes in blood T cell clones, together with increased serum interferon-beta after radiation, were reported as the strongest predictors of response.

A note on this clone: Its recognized antigen is unknown. No clone much larger than this one lies a single base away; base qualities are absent.

Focal radiation therapy combined with CTLA-4 blockade (ipilimumab) was tested in patients with chemo-refractory metastatic non-small-cell lung cancer. The cysteine opens and the phenylalanine closes a CDR3 of 17 amino acids. Of all the DNA, just the CDR3 is kept, 51 bases in frame from base 1. The germline V gene yields MDHEN for CDR1 and SYDVKM for CDR2. Library creation used the immunoSEQ multiplex PCR assay. TCRdb provides this immuneACCESS table in a form limited to in-frame rearrangements. Some clones are lacking; in checked studies, under half of them reflect an unresolved V gene, and why the rest are absent is not known. Here the sample has about 80,000 clones; 60% to 85% occur a single time. The ten largest account for 20% to 25% of the sample.

This sequence was found in a human donor with non-small cell lung cancer whose response to radiotherapy plus ipilimumab could not be evaluated. Some clones in this sample may be carry-over from other donors' samples. The rearranged segments are TRBV28 and TRBJ2-5; the central 7 bases match TRBD2. The end of the DNA is better explained by TRBJ2-7, so the J call may be wrong. The source was peripheral blood, collected from a patient treated with radiotherapy plus ipilimumab. The CDR3 sequence is CASSLTYVAGDSYEQYF. In nucleotide form, the sequence is TGTGCCAGCAGTCTAACCTACGTGGCGGGGGACTCCTACGAGCAGTACTTC.